This T cell receptor beta chain was captured in a study of blood T cells in healthy people across ages. Broader study findings: Per million T cells, TCR beta diversity dropped about linearly as age rose.

Samples had at least 6.5 million PBMCs isolated from them. About this clonotype itself: The target antigen is unknown.

Germline-derived CDR1 and CDR2 are MNHEY and SVGEGT. This CDR3 comprises 15 residues. The junction had 2 bases not matched to a gene; V was cut back by 2 bases and J by 3 bases. With a J-beta primer mix and a sample-barcoded 5' primer, a second PCR ran roughly 7 to 11 cycles. One entry per CDR3 protein results from TCRdb running MiXCR on the 5' RACE reads. The sample holds over a million distinct CDR3 sequences, 59% seen once. This TCR was recovered from a man between 18 and 29 years old in good health. The sample was blood. This rearrangement joins TRBV6-2 or TRBV6-3 to TRBJ2-3; 10 nucleotides line up with TRBD2. CDR3 nucleotide sequence: TGTGCCAGCAGTTACGGGACTAGCGAAACAGATACGCAGTATTTT. It yields the protein CASSYGTSETDTQYF.